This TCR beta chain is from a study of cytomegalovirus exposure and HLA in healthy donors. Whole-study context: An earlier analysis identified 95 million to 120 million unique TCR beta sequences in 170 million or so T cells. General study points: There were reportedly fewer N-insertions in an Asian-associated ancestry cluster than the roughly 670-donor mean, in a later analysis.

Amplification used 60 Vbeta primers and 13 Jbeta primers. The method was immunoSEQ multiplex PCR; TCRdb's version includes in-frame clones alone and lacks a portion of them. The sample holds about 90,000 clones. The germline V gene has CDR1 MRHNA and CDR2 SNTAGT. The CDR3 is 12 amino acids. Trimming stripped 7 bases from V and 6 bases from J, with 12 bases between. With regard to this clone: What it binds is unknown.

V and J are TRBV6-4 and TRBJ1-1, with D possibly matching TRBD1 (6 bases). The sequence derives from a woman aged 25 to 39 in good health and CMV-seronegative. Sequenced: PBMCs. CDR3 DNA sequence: TGTGCCAGCACCGGGGGGGCGTCTGAAGCTTTCTTT. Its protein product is CASTGGASEAFF.